The 30 T cell receptor beta chains below were found in one sample sequenced in a study of shared clonotypes between healthy human individuals. Sequencing was performed with immunoSEQ multiplex PCR; in TCRdb, only in-frame clones are kept and a portion is missing. The sample yields about 490,000 clones, roughly four fifths seen once. Sequenced material: PBMCs. The receptors originated from a woman aged 35 to 49 in good health. Some clones in this sample may be carry-over from other donors' samples.

CDR3 region: CSVEDSDRSYEQYF. The CDR3, as DNA: TGCAGCGTTGAAGATAGCGACAGGTCCTACGAGCAGTACTTC. The chain uses TRBV29-1 and TRBJ2-7, with TRBD1 as a possible D gene (6 bases). Between the trimmed V and J ends, which lost 0 bases and 1 base, there was a span of 10 bases. CDR3 length: 14 residues. CDR1 SQVTM and CDR2 ANQGSEA come from the germline V gene.

This chain joins TRBV5-4 and TRBJ2-1; 7 bases are shared with TRBD2. The CDR3 runs to 13 residues. Germline CDR1 and CDR2: SGHNT and YYREEE (reference sequence). Trimming took 0 bases from V and 8 from J; bases not matched to a gene: 2. The CDR3 DNA is TGTGCCAGCAGCTTGGGCGCGGGAGATGAGCAGTTCTTC. This codes for CASSLGAGDEQFF.

The chain employs TRBV28 and TRBJ2-1, with TRBD2 as a possible D gene (5 bases). V shed 3 bases and J shed 5 bases, with 8 bases lying between them. The CDR3 is 13 amino acids. Germline assignment: CDR1 MDHEN and CDR2 SYDVKM. CDR3 in DNA: TGTGCCAGCAGTTTGGCCGGGAACAATGAGCAGTTCTTC. Amino acids: CASSLAGNNEQFF.

This chain links TRBV7-2 with TRBJ2-3; 8 nucleotides match TRBD1. V shed 6 bases and J 2 bases; nucleotides not matched to a gene: 4. Germline V CDR1 and CDR2: SGHTA, FQGNSA. The CDR3 is 14 residues long. The DNA of the CDR3 is TGTGCCAGCAGTGGGACAGGACCCACAGATACGCAGTATTTT. As protein: CASSGTGPTDTQYF.

The J gene is TRBJ1-4, the V gene TRBV28; 9 bases agree with TRBD1. Trimming at V came to 8 bases and at J to 8 bases, leaving 9 bases not matched to a gene. Germline V CDR1 and CDR2: MDHEN, SYDVKM. This CDR3 is built from 14 residues. CDR3 nucleotides: TGTGCCAGCGGGGAGGACAGGGGAGAGGAAAAACTGTTTTTT. It translates to CASGEDRGEEKLFF.

The chain is built from TRBV10-2 and TRBJ2-1; 10 bases agree with TRBD2. The CDR3 length is 15 residues. Germline V gene lookup returns CDR1 WSHSY and CDR2 SAAADI. The ends lost 6 bases at V and 6 bases at J; junction bases unmatched: 8. The CDR3 region is CASSKAGGPGNEQFF. The CDR3 DNA follows: TGCGCCAGCAGCAAAGCGGGAGGGCCCGGCAATGAGCAGTTCTTC.

As to this clone: This could be a read error, since a much larger clone is one nucleotide away. V is TRBV27 and J is TRBJ2-2, with D unresolved. The CDR3 spans 11 residues. In germline, CDR1 is MNHEY, CDR2 SMNVEV (reference sequence). V lost 3 bases and J 7 bases, leaving 3 bases between the germline ends. The DNA for the CDR3 is TGTGCCAGCAGTTTTGGCGGGGAGCTGTTTTTT. Protein: CASSFGGELFF.

This clone was observed a handful of times. The chain recombines TRBV23-1 with TRBJ2-6, with TRBD1 as a possible D gene (6 bases). TRBV23-1 is given ORF status, its function remaining uncertain. The CDR3 runs to 17 residues. V lost 0 bases and J lost 2, with 11 bases in between. The CDR3 protein is CASSQSNRDPGANVLTF. The CDR3 DNA is TGCGCCAGCAGTCAATCAAACAGGGATCCTGGGGCCAACGTCCTGACTTTC.

This sequence joins TRBV7-9 and TRBJ1-6; possibly TRBD1 for D (5 bases). V lost 3 bases, J lost 8 bases, and 14 bases lay in between. The CDR3 sequence is 15 residues long. Germline V gene lookup returns CDR1 SEHNR and CDR2 FQNEAQ (reference sequence). This CDR3 reads CASSFGSGPDSPLHF. DNA of the CDR3: TGTGCCAGCAGCTTCGGCTCAGGGCCGGATTCACCCCTCCACTTT.

This clone has only one observation. The J gene is TRBJ2-1, the V gene TRBV18; D possibly uses TRBD1 or TRBD2 (5 bases each). With 4 bases removed from V and 6 bases from J, the gap between germline ends came to 19 bases. Germline assignment: CDR1 KGHSH and CDR2 LQKENI. The CDR3 contains 16 residues. The CDR3 sequence is CASSQASHVGVNEQFF. The DNA of the CDR3 is TGTGCCAGCTCACAAGCTAGCCACGTGGGGGTCAATGAGCAGTTCTTC.

The J gene is TRBJ1-2, the V gene TRBV5-4; 11 positions agree with TRBD1. The trim removed 4 bases at V and 8 bases at J, leaving 10 bases unmatched. CDR1 and CDR2 from the germline V gene are SGHNT and YYREEE (reference sequence). The CDR3 is made up of 15 amino acids. CDR3 residues: CASSLWTGGIVGYTF. CDR3 bases: TGTGCCAGCAGCCTCTGGACAGGGGGCATTGTAGGCTACACCTTC.

The chain recombines TRBV6-5 with TRBJ2-1; 10 nucleotides match TRBD1. This CDR3 has 15 residues. Unmatched junction bases numbered 2, after V lost 5 bases and J lost 1 base. Germline V gene sequence: CDR1 MNHEY, CDR2 SVGAGI. DNA of the CDR3: TGTGCCAGCAGTCGGACAGGGGGGTCCTACAATGAGCAGTTCTTC. It translates to CASSRTGGSYNEQFF.

J is TRBJ1-5 and V is TRBV7-3, with D uncertain. The CDR3 contains 17 residues. V was pared by 1 base and J by 2 bases, with 15 bases between. The V gene's germline CDR1 is SGHTA and CDR2 FQGTGA. CDR3 residues: CASSLNTEGSGNQPQHF. DNA for the CDR3: TGTGCCAGCAGCTTAAATACCGAAGGGAGCGGCAATCAGCCCCAGCATTTT. Using reference TRBV7-3 and TRBJ1-5 for the parts outside the CDR3, the full variable domain is GAGVSQTPSNKVTEKGKYVELRCDPISGHTALYWYRQSLGQGPEFLIYFQGTGAADDSGLPNDRFFAVRPEGSVSTLKIQRTERGDSAVYLCASSLNTEGSGNQPQHFGDGTRLSIL.

The chain carries TRBV28 and TRBJ2-7; no firm D call. The CDR3 spans 15 residues. Germline CDR1 reads MDHEN; CDR2 reads SYDVKM. The germline V and J ends were trimmed by 6 bases and 3 bases, with 18 bases remaining between them. CDR3 DNA sequence: TGTGCCAGCAGCGCCCCGGCCGCGGCCGACTACGAGCAGTACTTC. Its protein is CASSAPAAADYEQYF.

As to this clone: Other DNA sequences in the same sample also yield this CDR3. This chain uses TRBV2 with TRBJ2-3; D is unclear. Germline values: CDR1 SNHLY, CDR2 FYNNEI. This CDR3 is 12 amino acids long. Trimming pared 5 bases from V and 5 bases from J, leaving 8 bases between. This CDR3 reads CASSPGLDTQYF. CDR3 DNA sequence: TGTGCCAGCAGTCCAGGCTTAGATACGCAGTATTTT.

The gene calls are TRBV4-1 and TRBJ2-3, with D unclear. Germline assignment: CDR1 MGHRA and CDR2 YSYEKL. CDR3 length: 13 amino acids. Trimming removed 1 base at V and 5 bases at J, with 7 bases between. The CDR3 region has the DNA TGCGCCAGCAGCCAAGTAGTCGGAGATACGCAGTATTTT. This translates into CASSQVVGDTQYF.

The J gene is TRBJ1-1, the V gene TRBV5-1; 8 positions match TRBD1. This CDR3 comprises 15 residues. Losses at the gene ends were 2 bases for V and 4 bases for J; bases not matched to a gene: 7. Germline V lookup: CDR1 SGHRS, CDR2 YFSETQ. CDR3 region: CASSFIGTGVTEAFF. CDR3 in DNA: TGCGCCAGCAGCTTTATTGGGACAGGAGTCACTGAAGCTTTCTTT.

The CDR3 nucleotides are TGTGCCAGCAGCTCCGGGACAGGGAACACTGAAGCTTTCTTT. The encoded protein is CASSSGTGNTEAFF. The V gene is TRBV7-9, the J gene TRBJ1-1; 8 positions match TRBD1. The germline CDR1 and CDR2 sequences are SEHNR and FQNEAQ (reference sequence). Germline trimming cut 4 bases from V and 1 base from J; bases unmatched to any gene: 2. The length of the CDR3 is 14 residues.

Regarding this clone: This may come from a read error, since a much larger clone is one base off. Other DNA sequences of this sample code for an identical CDR3. The chain couples TRBV19 to TRBJ2-2; D unresolved. Per the germline V gene, CDR1 is LNHDA and CDR2 is SQIVND (reference sequence). Trimming removed 3 bases at V and 4 bases at J, with 3 bases between. The CDR3 extends over 12 amino acids. The DNA of the CDR3 is TGTGCCAGTAGTATCAGCACCGGGGAGCTGTTTTTT. It codes for CASSISTGELFF.

This chain connects TRBV7-2 to TRBJ2-7, with TRBD2 matching 7 bases. The germline V gene has CDR1 SGHTA and CDR2 FQGNSA. This CDR3 contains 12 residues. CDR3: CALGSGSGEQYF. CDR3 sequence (DNA): TGTGCACTGGGTAGCGGGTCGGGCGAGCAGTACTTC.

V and J are TRBV5-4 and TRBJ2-5; D uncertain. V was cut by 5 bases and J by 4 bases, with 12 bases left in between. This CDR3 contains 13 residues. Germline CDR1 is SGHNT and CDR2 is YYREEE (reference sequence). The CDR3 DNA is TGTGCCAGCAGGCCGAGGTCACTAGAGACCCAGTACTTC. Translation gives CASRPRSLETQYF.

This chain joins TRBV5-1 and TRBJ2-1; D may be TRBD1 (6 bases). The CDR3 has 14 residues. Germline V gene lookup returns CDR1 SGHRS and CDR2 YFSETQ. Trimming took off 8 bases at V and 6 bases at J, with 18 bases between the two ends. The CDR3 loop is CASRPLGAANEQFF. The CDR3 DNA is TGCGCCAGTCGACCGTTGGGGGCGGCCAATGAGCAGTTCTTC.

This clone was seen more than once but under ten times. Other nucleotide sequences from this sample produce the same CDR3. The genes are TRBV30 and TRBJ1-1; D remains unclear. V dropped 2 bases and J dropped 2 bases, with 9 bases sitting between them. Germline V gives CDR1 GTSNPN, CDR2 SVGIG (reference sequence). The CDR3 spans 13 residues. The CDR3 here is CAWSRRTNTEAFF. The CDR3 bases are TGTGCCTGGAGTAGGCGGACTAACACTGAAGCTTTCTTT.

To note about this clone: The junction differs from germline at one of its ends, possibly a read error. J is TRBJ1-5 and V is TRBV28, with D perhaps TRBD1 (5 bases). The CDR3 totals 11 residues. From germline, CDR1 is MDHEN and CDR2 SYDVKM. The CDR3 DNA follows: TGTGCCAGCAGTGTCCCGGGACGGACGTATTTT. Translated: CASSVPGRTYF.

This clone is categorized as medium-sized. This specimen includes other DNA sequences encoding the same CDR3. V and J are TRBV2 and TRBJ2-5; no clear D. Trimming pared 7 bases from V and 5 bases from J, leaving 17 bases between. This CDR3 has 14 amino acids. The germline gives CDR1 SNHLY, CDR2 FYNNEI. The CDR3 loop is CASMGPPRAETQYF. Written as DNA, the CDR3 is TGTGCCAGCATGGGCCCCCCCCGCGCGGAGACCCAGTACTTC.

This clone was detected once. V usage is TRBV29-1 and J usage is TRBJ2-3; unclear D gene. This CDR3 has 12 residues. With 5 bases removed from V and 4 bases from J, the gap between germline ends came to 10 bases. Germline V lookup: CDR1 SQVTM, CDR2 ANQGSEA. In DNA form, the CDR3 reads TGCAGCGTTCCCATAGCCGCAGATACGCAGTATTTT. This translates into CSVPIAADTQYF.

In DNA form, the CDR3 reads TGCGCCAGCAGCCCAGGACAGGCGAATGAAAAACTGTTTTTT. Its protein product is CASSPGQANEKLFF. The chain carries TRBV5-1 and TRBJ1-4; 7 positions match TRBD1. The germline gives CDR1 SGHRS, CDR2 YFSETQ. The CDR3 extends over 14 amino acids. The V gene end was trimmed by 4 bases and the J gene end by 5 bases; junction bases not matched to a gene: 5. Full variable domain (rest looked up from reference TRBV5-1 and TRBJ1-4): KAGVTQTPRYLIKTRGQQVTLSCSPISGHRSVSWYQQTPGQGLQFLFEYFSETQRNKGNFPGRFSGRQFSNSRSEMNVSTLELGDSALYLCASSPGQANEKLFFGSGTQLSVL.

The gene calls are TRBV5-4 and TRBJ2-5, with 14 nucleotides matching TRBD2. V lost 4 bases, J lost 5 bases, and 7 bases stayed unmatched. The CDR3 totals 16 residues. Germline loops: CDR1 SGHNT, CDR2 YYREEE (reference sequence). CDR3: CASSPTSGRAWETQYF. In nucleotides, the CDR3 is TGTGCCAGCAGCCCGACTAGCGGGAGGGCCTGGGAGACCCAGTACTTC.

In nucleotides, the CDR3 is TGTGCCTGGAGTGCCAACCCACAGGAGACTCACTATGGCTACACCTTC. Translating it yields CAWSANPQETHYGYTF. This rearrangement joins TRBV30 to TRBJ1-2; D may be TRBD1 (5 bases). With 1 base removed from V and 3 bases from J, the gap between germline ends came to 18 bases. Germline V gene sequence: CDR1 GTSNPN, CDR2 SVGIG (reference sequence). The CDR3 is 16 residues long.

A single count supports this clone. The rearrangement uses TRBV5-1 and TRBJ2-3; D gene unclear. Deletions cut 5 bases from V and 7 bases from J, with 14 bases between. The CDR3 sequence is 13 residues long. Per the germline V gene, CDR1 is SGHRS and CDR2 is YFSETQ. The DNA for the CDR3 is TGCGCCAGCAGTAACCCCACTGAGAATACGCAGTATTTT. Protein product: CASSNPTENTQYF.